This T cell receptor beta chain was retrieved from a study of regulatory T cells in long-lasting Graves disease. Both iRepertoire HTBI primers and Arm-PCR of CDR3 regions were used to build the TCR beta libraries. TCRdb fed the multiplex PCR reads into MiXCR, producing one record per CDR3 protein. The sample includes some 330,000 distinct CDR3 sequences, roughly 20% of them seen just once. Germline CDR1 reads DFQATT; CDR2 reads SNEGSKA (reference sequence). The CDR3 is made up of 15 amino acids. V dropped 0 bases and J dropped 0 bases, with 12 bases sitting between them. This clonotype was observed a few times. This sample's time point: persistent/refractory GD, antithyroid drugs over 5 years with positive TRAb. Isolated PBMC RNA provided the starting material for the TCR library.

V gene TRBV20-1 combines with J gene TRBJ2-7, with a possible D match to TRBD1 (5 bases). Material: peripheral blood mononuclear cells (PBMCs), obtained when the disease was refractory, from a patient treated with antithyroid drugs. The TCR sequence derives from a woman aged 40 to 50 with Graves disease. The CDR3 DNA reads as TGCAGTGCTAGAGATTCAATGACAGTCTCCTACGAGCAGTACTTC. It encodes CSARDSMTVSYEQYF.